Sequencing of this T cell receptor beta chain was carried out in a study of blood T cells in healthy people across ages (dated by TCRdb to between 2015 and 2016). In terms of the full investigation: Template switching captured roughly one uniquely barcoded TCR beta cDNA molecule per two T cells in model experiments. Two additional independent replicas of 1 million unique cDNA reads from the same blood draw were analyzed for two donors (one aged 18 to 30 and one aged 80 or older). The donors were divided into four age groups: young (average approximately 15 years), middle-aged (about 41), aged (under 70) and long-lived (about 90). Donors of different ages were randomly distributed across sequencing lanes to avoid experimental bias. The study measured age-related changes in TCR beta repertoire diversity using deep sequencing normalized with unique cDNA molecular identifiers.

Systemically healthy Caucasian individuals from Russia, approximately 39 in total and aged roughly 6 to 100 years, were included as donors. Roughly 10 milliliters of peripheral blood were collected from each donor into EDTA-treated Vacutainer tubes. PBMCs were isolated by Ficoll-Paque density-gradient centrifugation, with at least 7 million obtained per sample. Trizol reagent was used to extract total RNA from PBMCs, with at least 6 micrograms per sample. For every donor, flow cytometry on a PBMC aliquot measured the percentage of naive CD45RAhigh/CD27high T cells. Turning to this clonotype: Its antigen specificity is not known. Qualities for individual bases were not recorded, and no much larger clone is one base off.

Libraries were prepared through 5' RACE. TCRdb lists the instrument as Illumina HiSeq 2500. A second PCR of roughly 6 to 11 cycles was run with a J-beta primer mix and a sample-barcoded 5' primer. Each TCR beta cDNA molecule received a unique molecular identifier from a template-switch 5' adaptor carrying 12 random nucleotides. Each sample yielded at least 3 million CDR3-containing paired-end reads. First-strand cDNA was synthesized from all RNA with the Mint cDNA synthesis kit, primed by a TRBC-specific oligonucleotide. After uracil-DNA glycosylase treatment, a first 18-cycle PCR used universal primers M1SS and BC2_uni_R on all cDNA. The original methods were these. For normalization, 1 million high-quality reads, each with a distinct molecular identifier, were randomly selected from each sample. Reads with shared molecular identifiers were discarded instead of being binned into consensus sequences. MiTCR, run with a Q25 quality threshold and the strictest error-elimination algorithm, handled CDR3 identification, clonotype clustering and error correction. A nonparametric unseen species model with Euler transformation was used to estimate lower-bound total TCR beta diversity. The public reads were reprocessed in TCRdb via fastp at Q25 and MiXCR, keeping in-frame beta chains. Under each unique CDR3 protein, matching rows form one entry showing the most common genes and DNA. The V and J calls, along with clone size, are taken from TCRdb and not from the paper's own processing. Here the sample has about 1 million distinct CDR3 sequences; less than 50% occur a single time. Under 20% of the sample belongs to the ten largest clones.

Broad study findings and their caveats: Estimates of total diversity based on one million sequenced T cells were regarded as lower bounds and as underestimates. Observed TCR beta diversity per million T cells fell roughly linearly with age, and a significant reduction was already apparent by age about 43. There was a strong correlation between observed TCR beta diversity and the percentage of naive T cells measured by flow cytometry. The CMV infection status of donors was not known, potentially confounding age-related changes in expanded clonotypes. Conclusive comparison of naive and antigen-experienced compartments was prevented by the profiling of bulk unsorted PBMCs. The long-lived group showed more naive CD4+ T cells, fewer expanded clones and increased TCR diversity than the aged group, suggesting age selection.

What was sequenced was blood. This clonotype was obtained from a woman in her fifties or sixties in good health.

The sequenced DNA: TGTGCCAGCAGGAGAACTAGCAATCAGCCCCAGCATTTT. It translates as CASRRTSNQPQHF. The chain links TRBV27 with TRBJ1-5, with no reliable assignment of the D segment. V is cut by 6 bases and J by 0 bases, and the space between the germline ends is 6 bases. From its cysteine to its phenylalanine, the CDR3 spans 13 amino acids. Just CDR3 DNA is preserved here, 39 bases in frame from base 1. In the germline V gene (reference sequence), CDR1 corresponds to MNHEY and CDR2 to SMNVEV.